This T cell receptor beta chain was retrieved from a study of regulatory T cells in long-lasting Graves disease. A word on this clonotype: This sequence may be a read error, since a much larger clone differs from it by one base.

The time point denotes: newly diagnosed GD, antithyroid drugs for less than 3 months. After RNA was extracted from PBMCs, the TCR library was made from it. Investigators prepared the TCR beta libraries by applying iRepertoire HTBI primers and Arm-PCR of CDR3 regions. Each CDR3 protein gets one entry after TCRdb re-called the multiplex PCR reads with MiXCR. The data contain around 450,000 distinct CDR3 sequences, around 16% of them singletons. This sample was shared with a second study, whose subject was T cells in Graves' hyperthyroidism and ophthalmopathy. From that second work: Graves' hyperthyroidism is called stable when ophthalmopathy does not progress within 18 months.

The sequence was collected from a man aged 35-49 years with Graves disease. Here the sequenced sample was peripheral blood mononuclear cells (PBMCs), taken at new diagnosis, from a patient treated with antithyroid drugs.

CDR3: CASSPYYNEQFF. For the CDR3, the DNA is TGTGCCAGCAGCCCCTACTACAATGAGCAGTTCTTC. The chain carries TRBV12-3 or TRBV12-4 and TRBJ2-1, with unresolved D. There are 12 residues in the CDR3. Trimming removed 6 bases from V and 3 bases from J, with 6 bases in between.